Following are 27 T cell receptor beta chains from one sample sequenced in a study of blood T cells in healthy people across ages. A J-beta primer mix and a sample-barcoded 5' primer were used in a second PCR of about 7 to 12 cycles. In TCRdb, the 5' RACE reads were re-called with MiXCR into one record per CDR3 protein. The sample carries about 1.7 million distinct CDR3 sequences, roughly 27% recorded once. Sequencing was done on a sample of blood. The receptors were sampled from a woman aged 25 to 45 in good health.

The rearrangement links TRBV24-1 to TRBJ2-3, with TRBD2 identical over 9 bases. J was trimmed by 4 bases and V by 3 bases; bases with no gene match: 7. The CDR3 is 16 residues long. From germline, CDR1 is KGHDR and CDR2 SFDVKD. The CDR3: CATSDPSGGNSDTQYF. CDR3 bases: TGTGCCACCAGTGATCCCAGCGGGGGGAACTCAGATACGCAGTATTTT.

The chain is built from TRBV25-1 and TRBJ2-1, with D possibly called TRBD1 or TRBD2 (5 bases each). Deletions cut 1 base from V and 10 bases from J, with 11 bases between. This CDR3 region has 13 residues. CDR1 is MGHDK and CDR2 is SYGVNS in the germline V gene. CDR3 coding DNA: TGTGCCAGCAGTGAATCGGGGCGTCCCGAGCAGTTCTTC. It specifies CASSESGRPEQFF.

This chain uses TRBV27 with TRBJ2-7; 14 positions agree with TRBD2. This CDR3 spans 16 amino acids. V trimming: 5 bases; J trimming: 3 bases; junction bases outside the gene matches: 6. From germline, CDR1 is MNHEY and CDR2 SMNVEV (reference sequence). The CDR3 region is CASSRMGLAGVYEQYF. CDR3 in DNA: TGTGCCAGCAGTCGTATGGGACTAGCGGGAGTCTACGAGCAGTACTTC.

This clonotype was seen at least ten times. V usage is TRBV10-3 and J usage is TRBJ2-1, with 16 bases matching TRBD2. This CDR3 has 16 residues. Germline V gives CDR1 ENHRY, CDR2 SYGVKD. The trim removed 6 bases at V and 7 bases at J, leaving 6 bases unmatched. CDR3 coding DNA: TGTGCCATCAGGCCGGGACTAGCGGGAGGGCAGAATGAGCAGTTCTTC. Its translation is CAIRPGLAGGQNEQFF.

This clonotype was seen more than once but under ten times. The chain links TRBV2 to TRBJ2-7, with D unclear. The CDR3 contains 13 residues. Deletions cut 5 bases from V and 4 bases from J, with 12 bases between. Germline CDR1 reads SNHLY; CDR2 reads FYNNEI. The CDR3: CASSQRWSYEQYF. The CDR3 region has the DNA TGTGCCAGCAGTCAACGATGGAGTTACGAGCAGTACTTC.

The rearrangement uses TRBV20-1 and TRBJ2-5; TRBD2 is a possible D gene (5 bases). Trimming removed 2 bases from V and 13 bases from J, with 17 bases in between. CDR1 is DFQATT and CDR2 is SNEGSKA in the germline V gene (reference sequence). There are 12 residues in the CDR3. CDR3 sequence reads: CSARLAEEERYF. CDR3 coding DNA: TGCAGTGCTAGACTAGCCGAGGAGGAGCGGTACTTC.

The V and J genes are TRBV10-3 and TRBJ1-1, with D possibly being TRBD1 (5 bases). Germline V CDR1 and CDR2: ENHRY, SYGVKD. The CDR3 consists of 17 residues. Trimming pared 0 bases from V and 3 bases from J, leaving 17 bases between. The CDR3 loop reads CAISESTGRFGHTEAFF. The CDR3, as DNA: TGTGCCATCAGTGAGTCAACGGGACGCTTTGGGCACACTGAAGCTTTCTTT.

CDR3 in amino acids: CASSWKGTDTQYF. As DNA, the CDR3 is TGTGCCAGCAGTTGGAAAGGTACAGATACGCAGTATTTT. The chain couples TRBV28 to TRBJ2-3, with D unresolved. The length of the CDR3 is 13 residues. Germline lookup yields CDR1 MDHEN and CDR2 SYDVKM. Trimming took off 4 bases at V and 3 bases at J, with 8 bases between the two ends.

This clonotype appeared a few times. The chain couples TRBV7-9 to TRBJ2-4; 7 bases are shared with TRBD2. Losses at the gene ends were 5 bases for V and 4 bases for J; bases not matched to a gene: 17. CDR1 SEHNR and CDR2 FQNEAQ come from the germline V gene (reference sequence). This CDR3 is built from 18 residues. The CDR3 DNA reads TGTGCCAGCAGCCAGGAGCGGGTAGGGCTAGCGGAAAAAAACATTCAGTACTTC. Translated, it gives CASSQERVGLAEKNIQYF. The variable domain in full, completed from reference TRBV7-9 and TRBJ2-4, reads DTGVSQNPRHKITKRGQNVTFRCDPISEHNRLYWYRQTLGQGPEFLTYFQNEAQLEKSRLLSDRFSAERPKGSFSTLEIQRTEQGDSAMYLCASSQERVGLAEKNIQYFGAGTRLSVL.

This chain joins TRBV20-1 and TRBJ2-5; 9 bases are shared with TRBD2. Trimming took 6 bases from V and 5 from J; bases not matched to a gene: 16. Germline values: CDR1 DFQATT, CDR2 SNEGSKA (reference sequence). The CDR3 sequence is 16 residues long. The CDR3 loop is CSARRPSGAEQETQYF. The CDR3, as DNA: TGCAGTGCCCGACGACCTAGCGGGGCCGAACAGGAGACCCAGTACTTC.

The chain links TRBV11-1 to TRBJ2-4, with 11 nucleotides matching TRBD2. The CDR3 extends over 18 amino acids. The germline V gene encodes CDR1 SGHAT and CDR2 FQDESV (reference sequence). With 5 bases clipped from V and 3 bases from J, the junction kept 12 bases outside the gene matches. The CDR3 sequence: CASSQRLAGLPGKNIQYF. For the CDR3, the DNA is TGTGCCAGCAGCCAGAGACTAGCGGGGCTTCCCGGCAAAAACATTCAGTACTTC. Full variable domain (missing parts from reference TRBV11-1 and TRBJ2-4): EAEVAQSPRYKITEKSQAVAFWCDPISGHATLYWYRQILGQGPELLVQFQDESVVDDSQLPKDRFSAERLKGVDSTLKIQPAELGDSAMYLCASSQRLAGLPGKNIQYFGAGTRLSVL.

The chain has TRBV5-1 and TRBJ2-5; D might be TRBD1 (6 bases). Trimming took off 1 base at V and 3 bases at J, with 13 bases between the two ends. There are 15 residues in the CDR3. CDR1 is SGHRS, CDR2 YFSETQ, per germline. The CDR3 DNA is TGCGCCAGCAGCTTGCGAGGGTACAGGGAAGAGACCCAGTACTTC. It codes for CASSLRGYREETQYF. Combining the CDR3 with reference TRBV5-1 and TRBJ2-5 gives the whole variable domain KAGVTQTPRYLIKTRGQQVTLSCSPISGHRSVSWYQQTPGQGLQFLFEYFSETQRNKGNFPGRFSGRQFSNSRSEMNVSTLELGDSALYLCASSLRGYREETQYFGPGTRLLVL.

This chain connects TRBV7-2 to TRBJ2-7; D is perhaps TRBD2 (6 bases). The germline V gene encodes CDR1 SGHTA and CDR2 FQGNSA. V lost 5 bases and J 2 bases, leaving 13 bases between the germline ends. This CDR3 is built from 14 residues. CDR3 DNA sequence: TGTGCCAGCAGCCGGGGCGGGAACCCCTACGAGCAGTACTTC. It is translated as CASSRGGNPYEQYF.

This clonotype has ten or more counts. The rearrangement links TRBV7-2 to TRBJ2-1; D unresolved. This CDR3 is 14 amino acids long. Trimming removed 2 bases from V and 6 bases from J, with 11 bases in between. Germline values: CDR1 SGHTA, CDR2 FQGNSA. CDR3 amino acids: CASSLRPSRNEQFF. As DNA, the CDR3 is TGTGCCAGCAGCTTAAGGCCTTCCCGCAATGAGCAGTTCTTC.

This clonotype was counted many times. DNA of the CDR3: TGTGCCAGCAGCCCAGGCGTCCCTCCCCGGGAGACCCAGTACTTC. This codes for CASSPGVPPRETQYF. V and J are TRBV9 and TRBJ2-5; D call uncertain. Germline V gene data show CDR1 as SGDLS and CDR2 as YYNGEE. The germline V and J ends were trimmed by 4 bases and 5 bases, with 18 bases remaining between them. The CDR3 has 15 residues. Filled out from reference TRBV9 and TRBJ2-5, the complete variable domain reads DSGVTQTPKHLITATGQRVTLRCSPRSGDLSVYWYQQSLDQGLQFLIQYYNGEERAKGNILERFSAQQFPDLHSELNLSSLELGDSALYFCASSPGVPPRETQYFGPGTRLLVL.

This clonotype was counted once. One base away lies a much larger clone, so this may be a sequencing read error. The V gene is TRBV25-1, the J gene TRBJ1-3; D is undetermined. V was trimmed by 3 bases and J by 4 bases, leaving 1 base between them. Germline assignment: CDR1 MGHDK and CDR2 SYGVNS. This CDR3 contains 11 residues. The CDR3 DNA reads as TGTGCCAGCAGTGACGGAAACACCATATATTTT. The encoded protein is CASSDGNTIYF.

The rearrangement links TRBV6-1 to TRBJ1-2, with D perhaps matching TRBD1 (5 bases). The germline V gene encodes CDR1 MNHNS and CDR2 SASEGT. The V end was cut by 2 bases, the J end by 8 bases, with 15 bases between. The CDR3 spans 14 residues. CDR3 region: CASSELGRGEGYTF. The CDR3 coding sequence is TGTGCCAGCAGTGAATTGGGACGAGGAGAGGGCTACACCTTC.

This clonotype was seen a handful of times. This rearrangement joins TRBV5-6 to TRBJ2-3, with D tentatively TRBD2 (6 bases). Germline lookup yields CDR1 SGHDT and CDR2 YYEEEE. This CDR3 has 14 amino acids. Trimming stripped 7 bases from V and 5 bases from J, with 17 bases between. CDR3 in DNA: TGTGCCAGCGGTTCCCCGGGGGTTAAAGATACGCAGTATTTT. Translating it yields CASGSPGVKDTQYF.

This clonotype occurred a few times. This chain uses TRBV5-1 with TRBJ1-1, with D uncertain. The CDR3 extends over 14 amino acids. The germline V gene has CDR1 SGHRS and CDR2 YFSETQ. Trimming pared 3 bases from V and 3 bases from J, leaving 12 bases between. The CDR3: CASSYELRDTEAFF. In DNA form, the CDR3 reads TGCGCCAGCAGCTACGAGCTTCGGGACACTGAAGCTTTCTTT.

The V call is TRBV12-3 or TRBV12-4, the J call TRBJ1-5; D is unclear. This CDR3 comprises 15 residues. The V end was cut by 4 bases, the J end by 2 bases, with 12 bases between. The CDR3 here is CASSSWAAGNQPQHF. As DNA, the CDR3 is TGTGCCAGCAGTTCCTGGGCGGCCGGCAATCAGCCCCAGCATTTT.

This chain joins TRBV20-1 and TRBJ1-5, with D unresolved. Germline assignment: CDR1 DFQATT and CDR2 SNEGSKA (reference sequence). The CDR3 has 15 residues. Trimming took off 5 bases at V and 0 bases at J, with 14 bases between the two ends. CDR3 region: CSASDGRYSNQPQHF. For the CDR3, the DNA is TGCAGTGCTTCCGACGGAAGATATAGCAATCAGCCCCAGCATTTT.

The V gene is TRBV11-2, the J gene TRBJ1-1; D may be TRBD1 (5 bases). CDR3 length: 14 amino acids. V dropped 6 bases and J dropped 10 bases, with 21 bases sitting between them. Looked up from germline, CDR1 is SGHAT and CDR2 is FQNNGV. The CDR3 DNA reads as TGTGCCAGCAGTCCTAGCCGGGACCCGCCTACAGCTTTCTTT. Its translation is CASSPSRDPPTAFF.

This clonotype was detected only once. Since no conserved phenylalanine or tryptophan closes the CDR3, a read error is the likely cause. This chain uses TRBV7-6 with TRBJ2-1; TRBD1 matches at 9 bases. V was clipped by 5 bases and J by 6 bases; unmatched bases: 8. Germline V gene sequence: CDR1 SGHVS, CDR2 FNYEAQ. The length of the CDR3 is 15 residues. DNA for the CDR3: TGTGCCAGCAGCGGGGACGGGACAGGGACCAATGAGCAGTTCGTC. Protein: CASSGDGTGTNEQFV.

This clonotype was seen a handful of times. The chain is built from TRBV12-3 or TRBV12-4 and TRBJ1-1, with D possibly being TRBD1 (6 bases). V lost 0 bases, J lost 1 base, and 15 bases lay in between. The CDR3 covers 17 residues. CDR3 sequence reads: CASSLANGGLGNTEAFF. The CDR3 DNA is TGTGCCAGCAGTTTAGCGAATGGGGGCCTAGGGAACACTGAAGCTTTCTTT.

The CDR3 spells CASSYSGNYNSPLHF. The CDR3 DNA is TGTGCCAGCAGTTACTCGGGAAACTATAATTCACCCCTCCACTTT. This chain links TRBV6-5 with TRBJ1-6, with D unclear. V was trimmed by 0 bases and J by 3 bases, leaving 6 bases between them. Germline assignment: CDR1 MNHEY and CDR2 SVGAGI. The CDR3 is 15 residues long.

There are many counts of this clonotype. V and J are TRBV7-4 and TRBJ2-7; 13 bases are shared with TRBD2. CDR3 length: 16 residues. V lost 7 bases, J lost 6 bases, and 12 bases stayed unmatched. The germline V gene encodes CDR1 SGHVT and CDR2 SQSDAQ. The CDR3 DNA sequence: TGTGCCAGCATTATAAGAGGGACTAGCGGGACGGGCGAGCAGTACTTC. As protein: CASIIRGTSGTGEQYF. Full variable domain (rest looked up from reference TRBV7-4 and TRBJ2-7): GAGVSQSPRYKVAKRGRDVALRCDSISGHVTLYWYRQTLGQGSEVLTYSQSDAQRDKSGRPSGRFSAERPERSVSTLKIQRTEQGDSAVYLCASIIRGTSGTGEQYFGPGTRLTVT.

The chain couples TRBV30 to TRBJ2-1; D gene uncertain. The V end lost 3 bases, the J end lost 2 bases, and 11 bases lay between the germline ends. CDR3 length: 14 residues. CDR1 is GTSNPN, CDR2 SVGIG, per germline (reference sequence). CDR3 bases: TGTGCCTGGAGATCGTCGGCTCCCTACAATGAGCAGTTCTTC. This codes for CAWRSSAPYNEQFF.